Listed here are 5 T cell receptor beta chains from one sample, sequenced in a study of OX40 agonist ivuxolimab in advanced cancers. TCRdb's copy holds only in-frame clones and misses some; the assay was immunoSEQ multiplex PCR. The repertoire holds around 36,000 clones, with about 82% as singletons. This specimen was CD4+ or CD8+ T cells sorted from blood, taken in a trial of the OX40 agonist ivuxolimab. These TCRs come from an adult with an advanced solid tumor such as melanoma, head and neck, liver or kidney cancer.

As regards this clone: Other nucleotide sequences in the sample specify the same CDR3. The rearrangement joins TRBV7-3 to TRBJ2-3; the match to TRBD2 covers 8 bases. V was clipped by 0 bases and J by 3 bases; unmatched bases: 2. The CDR3 loop spans 15 amino acids. Germline CDR1 SGHTA, CDR2 FQGTGA. The CDR3 reads CASSLTSGETDTQYF. The CDR3 coding sequence is TGTGCCAGCAGCTTAACTAGCGGGGAGACAGATACGCAGTATTTT.

V gene TRBV7-9 combines with J gene TRBJ2-3; possibly TRBD1 for D (5 bases). Per germline, CDR1 SEHNR and CDR2 FQNEAQ (reference sequence). This CDR3 spans 15 amino acids. V lost 5 bases and J lost 0, with 12 bases in between. CDR3 coding DNA: TGTGCCAGCAGCAAGACAGTTACGAGCACAGATACGCAGTATTTT. As protein: CASSKTVTSTDTQYF. The whole variable domain, filled in from reference TRBV7-9 and TRBJ2-3, reads DTGVSQNPRHKITKRGQNVTFRCDPISEHNRLYWYRQTLGQGPEFLTYFQNEAQLEKSRLLSDRFSAERPKGSFSTLEIQRTEQGDSAMYLCASSKTVTSTDTQYFGPGTRLTVL.

The J gene is TRBJ2-2, the V gene TRBV27, with TRBD1 as a possible D gene (6 bases). The ends were cut back, 5 bases at V and 1 base at J, with 14 bases in the middle. Germline V gene data show CDR1 as MNHEY and CDR2 as SMNVEV (reference sequence). The CDR3 totals 16 residues. In DNA, the CDR3 is TGTGCCAGCAGTATAACCGGGACACTGAACACCGGGGAGCTGTTTTTT. Its protein product is CASSITGTLNTGELFF.

In this sample, this clone turned up once. The chain carries TRBV4-1 and TRBJ1-1, with D hard to call. Deletions cut 0 bases from V and 8 bases from J, with 10 bases between. Germline V gene lookup returns CDR1 MGHRA and CDR2 YSYEKL. This CDR3 has 13 amino acids. The CDR3 protein is CASSQESLHEAFF. DNA of the CDR3: TGCGCCAGCAGCCAAGAAAGTCTGCACGAAGCTTTCTTT.

The chain employs TRBV18 and TRBJ2-5; 14 bases align to TRBD2. The CDR3 has 18 residues. Germline CDR1 is KGHSH and CDR2 is LQKENI. The J segment lost 1 base and the V segment lost 1 base, leaving 5 bases of the junction unmatched. The CDR3 DNA sequence: TGTGCCAGCTCACCACTGACCGGGACTAGCGGGGGCCAAGAGACCCAGTACTTC. Translated: CASSPLTGTSGGQETQYF.